This TCR beta chain comes out of a study of cytomegalovirus exposure and HLA in healthy donors. The CDR3 has 14 amino acids. V was pared by 6 bases and J by 7 bases, with 16 bases between. Germline assignment: CDR1 SEHNR and CDR2 FQNEAQ (reference sequence). PCR used 60 Vbeta primers and 13 Jbeta primers. Profiled with immunoSEQ multiplex PCR; TCRdb holds only in-frame clones, not every one. The data contain roughly 110,000 clones, around 80% of them singletons. V gene TRBV7-9 combines with J gene TRBJ2-1, with a tentative D call TRBD2 (6 bases). This clonotype originated in a female donor in good health and CMV-seronegative. Sequencing was done on a sample of PBMCs. The CDR3 DNA follows: TGTGCCAGCAGTTTCGCGGGACTGGGAAATGAGCAGTTCTTC. Translating it yields CASSFAGLGNEQFF.